A single sample is the source of the 28 T cell receptor beta chains below, sequenced in a study of vaccination effects on CD4 cells after COVID-19. Ahead of sequencing, the ViraFEST assay grew antigen-specific CD4+ T cells using viral peptide pools. It was after approximately 11 days of culture that CD4+ T cells were isolated. Either the BNT162b2 or mRNA-1273 vaccine was given to participants in two doses. The method was immunoSEQ multiplex PCR; TCRdb's version includes in-frame clones alone and lacks a portion of them. The profile shows some 35,000 clones, approximately 82% of them singletons. These receptors have no known antigen. The source material was CD4+ T cells from PBMCs cultured with HCoV-NL63 spike peptides, sampled after COVID-19 vaccination. These receptors all stem from a human donor who received a COVID-19 vaccine. Some clones in this sample may be carry-over from other donors' samples.

This rearrangement joins TRBV27 to TRBJ2-5; D is possibly TRBD2 (6 bases). Trimming left V 7 bases short and J 3 bases short, with 18 bases between. Germline V lookup: CDR1 MNHEY, CDR2 SMNVEV (reference sequence). The CDR3 contains 15 residues. The CDR3 bases are TGTGCCAGCACCACCGTAGGGGACTCAAAAGAGACCCAGTACTTC. Translation gives CASTTVGDSKETQYF.

This chain joins TRBV24-1 and TRBJ2-3; TRBD2 matches 10 bases. The germline gives CDR1 KGHDR, CDR2 SFDVKD. V gave up 4 bases and J gave up 3 bases; unmatched junction bases: 12. This CDR3 region has 18 residues. CDR3 residues: CATSEPSGGPSTTDTQYF. The CDR3 DNA reads TGTGCCACCAGTGAACCTAGCGGGGGCCCGTCCACTACAGATACGCAGTATTTT.

V gene TRBV5-1 combines with J gene TRBJ1-2; unclear D gene. The V end was cut by 4 bases, the J end by 5 bases, with 18 bases between. The CDR3 runs 15 residues. Germline lookup yields CDR1 SGHRS and CDR2 YFSETQ. The CDR3 DNA reads TGCGCCAGCAGCCCCAAGGGAGAACCCTTATATGGCTACACCTTC. Its translation is CASSPKGEPLYGYTF. Complete variable domain (other parts from reference TRBV5-1 and TRBJ1-2): KAGVTQTPRYLIKTRGQQVTLSCSPISGHRSVSWYQQTPGQGLQFLFEYFSETQRNKGNFPGRFSGRQFSNSRSEMNVSTLELGDSALYLCASSPKGEPLYGYTFGSGTRLTVV.

The chain employs TRBV28 and TRBJ1-2; maybe TRBD1 (5 bases). This CDR3 comprises 12 residues. The germline gives CDR1 MDHEN, CDR2 SYDVKM. Trimming pared 7 bases from V and 8 bases from J, leaving 14 bases between. This CDR3 is CASIGRAFGYTF. The CDR3 bases are TGTGCCAGCATTGGCAGGGCCTTCGGCTACACCTTC.

This chain joins TRBV10-1 and TRBJ2-6; 7 bases align to TRBD2. The CDR3 is made up of 15 amino acids. Germline V gene data show CDR1 as WNHNN and CDR2 as SYGVQD (reference sequence). Germline trimming cut 4 bases from V and 4 bases from J; bases unmatched to any gene: 4. DNA of the CDR3: TGCGCCAGCAGTGTCGGGGGGTCAGGGGCCAACGTCCTGACTTTC. It yields the protein CASSVGGSGANVLTF.

The V gene is TRBV5-1, the J gene TRBJ2-3, with 9 bases aligning to TRBD1. CDR3 length: 17 amino acids. V trimming: 4 bases; J trimming: 3 bases; junction bases outside the gene matches: 12. The germline V gene has CDR1 SGHRS and CDR2 YFSETQ. The CDR3 region is CASSRQVGQGTTDTQYF. CDR3 nucleotides: TGCGCCAGCAGCCGCCAGGTTGGACAGGGGACAACAGATACGCAGTATTTT.

The chain carries TRBV7-2 and TRBJ2-1; TRBD2 agrees at 11 bases. Germline CDR1 reads SGHTA; CDR2 reads FQGNSA. The CDR3 spans 16 residues. The V and J ends lost 6 bases and 1 base, in that order; junction bases with no gene match: 5. The CDR3 loop is CASRGLAGYSYNEQFF. CDR3 nucleotides: TGTGCCAGCAGAGGACTAGCGGGTTATTCCTACAATGAGCAGTTCTTC.

This clone has only a few counts. The rearrangement links TRBV19 to TRBJ1-5, with D unclear. Germline CDR1 is LNHDA and CDR2 is SQIVND (reference sequence). The CDR3 is 13 amino acids. V lost 5 bases and J 7 bases, leaving 12 bases between the germline ends. The CDR3 sequence is CASSSVNGQPQHF. CDR3 DNA sequence: TGTGCCAGTAGTTCCGTTAATGGACAGCCCCAGCATTTT.

This clone turned up a few times. The rearrangement uses TRBV9 and TRBJ2-5, with D possibly called TRBD1 or TRBD2 (6 bases each). The germline CDR1 and CDR2 sequences are SGDLS and YYNGEE. The V and J ends lost 4 bases and 4 bases respectively, with 17 bases between them. The CDR3 has 15 amino acids. This chain's CDR3 is CASSLPTGRGETQYF. The CDR3 DNA follows: TGTGCCAGCAGCCTACCAACAGGGCGGGGAGAGACCCAGTACTTC.

The rearrangement links TRBV7-9 to TRBJ2-5, with D perhaps matching TRBD1 (6 bases). In germline, CDR1 is SEHNR, CDR2 FQNEAQ (reference sequence). This CDR3 comprises 13 residues. The V end lost 6 bases, the J end lost 5 bases, and 13 bases lay between the germline ends. The chain's CDR3 is CASRRTVQETQYF. The CDR3 region has the DNA TGTGCCAGCAGACGGACAGTCCAGGAGACCCAGTACTTC.

This clone was counted once. This chain joins TRBV6-5 and TRBJ2-2, with TRBD2 matching over 8 bases. Losses at the gene ends were 6 bases for V and 5 bases for J; bases not matched to a gene: 8. The CDR3 has 15 residues. CDR1 MNHEY and CDR2 SVGAGI come from the germline V gene. The CDR3 region is CASSPPGGLTGELFF. The CDR3 coding sequence is TGTGCCAGCAGCCCCCCGGGGGGGCTTACCGGGGAGCTGTTTTTT.

The V call is TRBV28, the J call TRBJ1-6, with 11 bases that match TRBD1. The CDR3 length is 17 residues. V lost 6 bases and J lost 5; bases outside the gene matches: 9. Germline values: CDR1 MDHEN, CDR2 SYDVKM. The CDR3 sequence: CASSSPGTGGNNSPLHF. Here the CDR3 DNA reads TGTGCCAGCAGCTCACCCGGGACAGGGGGTAATAATTCACCCCTCCACTTT.

The chain employs TRBV24-1 and TRBJ2-5; D tentatively reads TRBD1 or TRBD2 (6 bases each). The germline gives CDR1 KGHDR, CDR2 SFDVKD. Deletions cut 2 bases from V and 6 bases from J, with 15 bases between. The length of the CDR3 is 15 residues. The CDR3 sequence: CATSDSWGASKTQYF. CDR3 nucleotide sequence: TGTGCCACCAGTGATTCCTGGGGGGCATCGAAGACCCAGTACTTC.

This rearrangement joins TRBV18 to TRBJ2-5; D unresolved. The V gene's germline CDR1 is KGHSH and CDR2 LQKENI. The CDR3 length is 11 residues. The V gene lost 4 bases and the J gene lost 1 base, with 1 base spanning the gap. The CDR3 here is CASSLQETQYF. CDR3 DNA sequence: TGTGCCAGCTCACTCCAAGAGACCCAGTACTTC.

The chain uses TRBV9 and TRBJ1-2; possibly TRBD1 for D (6 bases). The CDR3 runs to 14 residues. V dropped 0 bases and J dropped 7 bases, with 13 bases sitting between them. Germline V gene lookup returns CDR1 SGDLS and CDR2 YYNGEE. The chain's CDR3 is CASSVEQGIGGYTF. DNA for the CDR3: TGTGCCAGCAGCGTAGAGCAGGGGATAGGTGGCTACACCTTC.

The V call is TRBV5-1, the J call TRBJ1-1; D is perhaps TRBD1 (5 bases). Trimming stripped 4 bases from V and 7 bases from J, with 11 bases between. Germline V CDR1 and CDR2: SGHRS, YFSETQ. The CDR3 extends over 12 amino acids. This CDR3 is CASSRDGREAFF. CDR3 bases: TGCGCCAGCAGCAGGGACGGCCGTGAAGCTTTCTTT.

The chain uses TRBV11-2 and TRBJ2-2; a possible D gene is TRBD1 (5 bases). Trimming took off 0 bases at V and 6 bases at J, with 14 bases between the two ends. Germline CDR1 reads SGHAT; CDR2 reads FQNNGV. The CDR3 loop spans 16 amino acids. This chain's CDR3 is CASSLDPRVYPGELFF. In DNA form, the CDR3 reads TGTGCCAGCAGCTTAGATCCCAGGGTATATCCCGGGGAGCTGTTTTTT.

The rearrangement uses TRBV7-9 and TRBJ1-1; D gene uncertain. V lost 5 bases, J lost 0 bases, and 7 bases lay in between. Germline-derived CDR1 and CDR2 are SEHNR and FQNEAQ (reference sequence). The CDR3 contains 13 residues. CDR3 protein: CASSQTVNTEAFF. The CDR3 coding sequence is TGTGCCAGCAGCCAAACGGTGAACACTGAAGCTTTCTTT.

V usage is TRBV9 and J usage is TRBJ2-2; D possibly matches TRBD1 or TRBD2 (5 bases each). The CDR3 loop spans 16 amino acids. Germline-derived CDR1 and CDR2 are SGDLS and YYNGEE. V lost 0 bases and J 5 bases, leaving 14 bases between the germline ends. The CDR3 coding sequence is TGTGCCAGCAGCGTAGATCCCGGGGCTAATACCGGGGAGCTGTTTTTT. It translates to CASSVDPGANTGELFF.

The chain joins TRBV29-1 to TRBJ1-4, with 7 bases that match TRBD1. The trim removed 6 bases at V and 8 bases at J, leaving 15 bases unmatched. Per germline, CDR1 SQVTM and CDR2 ANQGSEA. This CDR3 contains 15 residues. This CDR3 is CSVAISTGRWEKLFF. The CDR3 DNA reads TGCAGCGTGGCGATCTCGACAGGGCGATGGGAAAAACTGTTTTTT.

DNA of the CDR3: TGTGCCACCAGTGACCCCCAGGGGACAGATACGCAGTATTTT. Its translation: CATSDPQGTDTQYF. The chain recombines TRBV24-1 with TRBJ2-3; D perhaps matches TRBD1 (6 bases). The V end lost 4 bases, the J end lost 3 bases, and 10 bases lay between the germline ends. This CDR3 is 14 amino acids long. Germline V lookup: CDR1 KGHDR, CDR2 SFDVKD.

The V call is TRBV3-1 (or the pseudogene TRBV3-2), the J call TRBJ1-1; 7 bases are a match to TRBD1. Germline CDR1 LGHDT, CDR2 YNNKEL (reference sequence). Trimming cost V 1 base and J 4 bases; bases outside gene matches: 0. CDR3 length: 13 residues. CDR3 nucleotides: TGTGCCAGCAGCCAAGGGACAGGCACTGAAGCTTTCTTT. Its protein product is CASSQGTGTEAFF.

This chain connects TRBV6-2 or TRBV6-3 to TRBJ2-7; D possibly uses TRBD1 or TRBD2 (6 bases each). Looked up from germline, CDR1 is MNHEY and CDR2 is SVGEGT. V gave up 3 bases and J gave up 5 bases, with 14 bases separating them. The CDR3 runs to 14 residues. The CDR3 reads CASSYRGAYHEQYV. The CDR3 region has the DNA TGTGCCAGCAGTTATAGGGGGGCCTACCACGAGCAGTACGTC.

The CDR3 DNA reads as TGTGCCAGCAGCGTAGCTTTAGGGAACACCGGGGAGCTGTTTTTT. This gives the protein CASSVALGNTGELFF. The chain has TRBV9 and TRBJ2-2; D is unclear. The CDR3 totals 15 residues. Deletions cut 0 bases from V and 1 base from J, with 7 bases between. The germline V gene encodes CDR1 SGDLS and CDR2 YYNGEE.

The genes are TRBV2 and TRBJ1-2, with D uncertain. Trimming removed 7 bases at V and 4 bases at J, with 19 bases between. CDR1 is SNHLY and CDR2 is FYNNEI in the germline V gene. This CDR3 comprises 15 residues. CDR3 region: CASKVGTENIYGYTF. CDR3 DNA: TGTGCCAGCAAGGTTGGAACAGAGAACATCTATGGCTACACCTTC.

J is TRBJ2-1 and V is TRBV7-2; D ambiguous. V dropped 1 base and J dropped 2 bases, with 6 bases sitting between them. The CDR3 has 14 amino acids. CDR1 is SGHTA and CDR2 is FQGNSA in the germline V gene. The CDR3 reads CASSLVAAYNEQFF. In nucleotides, the CDR3 is TGTGCCAGCAGCTTAGTGGCAGCCTACAATGAGCAGTTCTTC. Supplemented by reference TRBV7-2 and TRBJ2-1, the full variable domain reads GAGVSQSPSNKVTEKGKDVELRCDPISGHTALYWYRQSLGQGLEFLIYFQGNSAPDKSGLPSDRFSAERTGGSVSTLTIQRTQQEDSAVYLCASSLVAAYNEQFFGPGTRLTVL.

This rearrangement joins TRBV2 to TRBJ1-5; D not resolved. Trimming removed 4 bases from V and 6 bases from J, with 13 bases in between. The CDR3 runs to 14 residues. CDR1 SNHLY and CDR2 FYNNEI come from the germline V gene. This CDR3 reads CASSVTPRGQPQHF. In DNA, the CDR3 is TGTGCCAGCAGTGTCACGCCGCGGGGTCAGCCCCAGCATTTT.

The chain uses TRBV6-2 or TRBV6-3 and TRBJ2-1; the D is unclear. V lost 2 bases to trimming and J lost 9 bases, with 5 bases between them. Germline CDR1 is MNHEY and CDR2 is SVGEGT. The CDR3 contains 11 residues. The CDR3 reads CASSYQFEQFF. The DNA for the CDR3 is TGTGCCAGCAGTTACCAGTTTGAGCAGTTCTTC.